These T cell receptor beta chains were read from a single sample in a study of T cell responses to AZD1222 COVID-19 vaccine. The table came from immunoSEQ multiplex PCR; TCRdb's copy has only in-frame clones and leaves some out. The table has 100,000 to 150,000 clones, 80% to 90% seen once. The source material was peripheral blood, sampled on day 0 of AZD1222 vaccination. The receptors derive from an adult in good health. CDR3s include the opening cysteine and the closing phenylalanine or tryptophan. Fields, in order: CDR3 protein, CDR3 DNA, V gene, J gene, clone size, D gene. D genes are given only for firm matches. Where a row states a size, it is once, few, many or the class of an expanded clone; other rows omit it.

CASKLPGIYEQYF	TGTGCCAGCAAATTACCGGGGATCTACGAGCAGTACTTC	TRBV12-3/TRBV12-4	TRBJ2-7	.	.
CASSHGNGYTF	TGTGCCAGCAGCCATGGAAACGGCTACACCTTC	TRBV7-6	TRBJ1-2	.	.
CASSPGLTYEQYF	TGTGCCAGCTCACCAGGCCTTACCTACGAGCAGTACTTC	TRBV18	TRBJ2-7	.	.
CAWPRQGLVNKNIQYF	TGTGCCTGGCCACGACAGGGGCTTGTGAACAAAAACATTCAGTACTTC	TRBV30	TRBJ2-4	.	TRBD1
CASGLGVYEQYF	TGTGCCAGCGGACTAGGGGTATACGAGCAGTACTTC	TRBV11-3	TRBJ2-7	.	TRBD2
CASSPGTVNGYTF	TGCGCCAGCAGCCCTGGGACGGTGAATGGCTACACCTTC	TRBV5-1	TRBJ1-2	.	.
CASSLTGQDNEQFF	TGTGCCAGCAGTTTAACGGGACAGGACAATGAGCAGTTCTTC	TRBV27	TRBJ2-1	.	TRBD1
CASSLRYEQYF	TGTGCCAGCAGCTTACGCTACGAGCAGTACTTC	TRBV5-5	TRBJ2-7	once	.
CASSTSGRGGLGEQYF	TGTGCCAGCAGTACCTCCGGACGGGGGGGCTTAGGGGAGCAGTACTTC	TRBV25-1	TRBJ2-7	.	TRBD2
CASSRFGFTDTQYF	TGTGCCAGCAGTCGCTTTGGGTTCACAGATACGCAGTATTTT	TRBV2	TRBJ2-3	once	.
CASSVGVSNQPQHF	TGCGCCAGCAGCGTTGGGGTTAGCAATCAGCCCCAGCATTTT	TRBV5-1	TRBJ1-5	.	.
CASSPRDVSTTDTQYF	TGTGCCAGCAGCCCCCGGGACGTTTCTACCACAGATACGCAGTATTTT	TRBV9	TRBJ2-3	.	.
CASGDRGGEAFF	TGTGCCAGCGGTGACAGGGGCGGTGAAGCTTTCTTT	TRBV7-9	TRBJ1-1	.	TRBD1
CASIWGSEAFF	TGTGCCAGCATCTGGGGCAGCGAAGCTTTCTTT	TRBV6-5	TRBJ1-1	.	.
CASSLAGQGYEQYF	TGTGCCAGCAGCTTGGCGGGACAGGGGTACGAGCAGTACTTC	TRBV11-3	TRBJ2-7	.	TRBD1
CASSSPTFGGRTEAFF	TGTGCCAGCAGTTCGCCGACATTCGGAGGGCGGACTGAAGCTTTCTTT	TRBV6-5	TRBJ1-1	.	.
CASSLGDILNEQFF	TGCGCCAGCAGCTTGGGAGACATTTTAAATGAGCAGTTCTTC	TRBV5-1	TRBJ2-1	.	.
CASSTHGGGGYTF	TGTGCCAGCAGCACCCACGGAGGAGGCGGCTACACCTTC	TRBV7-3	TRBJ1-2	.	.
CASQDSMNTEAFF	TGTGCCAGCCAGGACAGTATGAACACTGAAGCTTTCTTT	TRBV19	TRBJ1-1	.	.
CASSRKRSATNEKLFF	TGTGCCAGTAGCAGGAAGCGCTCCGCAACTAATGAAAAACTGTTTTTT	TRBV19	TRBJ1-4	.	.
CSVESHVTNEQFF	TGCAGCGTTGAAAGTCACGTAACGAATGAGCAGTTCTTC	TRBV29-1	TRBJ2-1	.	.
CAISEELGAGAAPYEQYF	TGTGCCATCAGTGAGGAACTGGGGGCGGGAGCAGCCCCCTACGAGCAGTACTTC	TRBV10-3	TRBJ2-7	once	.
CASSLYRDYSNQPQHF	TGTGCCAGCAGCCTCTACAGGGATTATAGCAATCAGCCCCAGCATTTT	TRBV7-2	TRBJ1-5	.	.